Given below is one T cell receptor (beta chain) in context. Antigen specificity is unknown. A read error may be the cause here, since a much bigger clone is one base away. The entry originates in a study of glioma-infiltrating T cells. Whole-study findings and limits: Gliomas, especially low-grade, showed above-expected tissue-blood divergence; non-neoplastic patients showed below. Only very few CDR3 sequences appeared in both tissue and blood.

TCR alpha and beta CDR3 regions were amplified from RNA using iRepertoire nested multiplex PCR. Input was roughly 100-450 ng of tissue mRNA or PBMC total RNA. TCRdb analysed the multiplex PCR reads with MiXCR anew, one entry per CDR3 protein. The sample lists 160,000 or so distinct CDR3 sequences, more than 35% occurring once. The CDR3 has 12 residues. Germline lookup yields CDR1 SNHLY and CDR2 FYNNEI. Sequenced input: glioma tissue, nonneoplastic brain tissue, or PBMCs (not recorded which). The TCR comes from a human donor with low-grade glioma or glioblastoma, undergoing nonglioma brain surgery, or in good health (not recorded which). The V and J genes are TRBV2 and TRBJ2-6; a possible D gene is TRBD1 (5 bases). The CDR3 region has the DNA TGTGCCAGCTCTGTTGGGGCCAAAGTCCTGACTTTC. Its protein is CASSVGAKVLTF. Variable domain in full (rest from reference TRBV2 and TRBJ2-6): EPEVTQTPSHQVTQMGQEVILRCVPISNHLYFYWYRQILGQKVEFLVSFYNNEISEKSEIFDDQFSVERPDGSNFTLKIRSTKLEDSAMYFCASSVGAKVLTFGAGSRLTVL.